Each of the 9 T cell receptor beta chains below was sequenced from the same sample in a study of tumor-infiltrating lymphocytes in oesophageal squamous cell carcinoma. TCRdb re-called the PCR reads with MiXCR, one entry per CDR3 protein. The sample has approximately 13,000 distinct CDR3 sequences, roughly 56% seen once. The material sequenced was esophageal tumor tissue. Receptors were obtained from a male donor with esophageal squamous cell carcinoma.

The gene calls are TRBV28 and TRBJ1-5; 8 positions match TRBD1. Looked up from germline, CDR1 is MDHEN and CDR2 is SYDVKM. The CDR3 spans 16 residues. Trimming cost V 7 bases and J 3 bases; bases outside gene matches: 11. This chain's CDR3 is CASNWDRRSLNQPQHF. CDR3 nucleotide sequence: TGTGCCAGCAACTGGGACAGGAGGAGCCTCAATCAGCCCCAGCATTTT.

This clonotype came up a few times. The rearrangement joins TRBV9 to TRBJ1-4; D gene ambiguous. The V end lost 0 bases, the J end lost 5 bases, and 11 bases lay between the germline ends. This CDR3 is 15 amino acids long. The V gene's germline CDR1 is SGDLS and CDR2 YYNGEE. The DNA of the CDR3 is TGTGCCAGCAGCGTAGCTACCAGTGGAAATGAAAAACTGTTTTTT. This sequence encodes CASSVATSGNEKLFF.

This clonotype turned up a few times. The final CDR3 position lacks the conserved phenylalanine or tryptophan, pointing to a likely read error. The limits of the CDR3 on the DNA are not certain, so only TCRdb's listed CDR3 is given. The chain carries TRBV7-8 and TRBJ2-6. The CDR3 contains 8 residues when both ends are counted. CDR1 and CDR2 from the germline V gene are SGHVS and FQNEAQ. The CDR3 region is CASSLILV.

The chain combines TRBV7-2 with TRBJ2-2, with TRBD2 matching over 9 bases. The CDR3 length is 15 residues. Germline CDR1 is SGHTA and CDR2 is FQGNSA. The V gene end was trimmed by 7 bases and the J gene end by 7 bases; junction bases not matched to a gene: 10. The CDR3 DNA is TGTGCCAGCACCCATAGTAGCGGGAGAGGCGGGGAGCTGTTTTTT. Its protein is CASTHSSGRGGELFF.

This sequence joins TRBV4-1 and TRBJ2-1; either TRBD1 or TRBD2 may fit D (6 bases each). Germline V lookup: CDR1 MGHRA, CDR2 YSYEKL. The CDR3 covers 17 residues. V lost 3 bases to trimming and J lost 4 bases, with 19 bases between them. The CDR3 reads CASSQEQWGANYNEQFF. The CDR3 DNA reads TGCGCCAGCAGCCAGGAACAGTGGGGGGCGAATTACAATGAGCAGTTCTTC.

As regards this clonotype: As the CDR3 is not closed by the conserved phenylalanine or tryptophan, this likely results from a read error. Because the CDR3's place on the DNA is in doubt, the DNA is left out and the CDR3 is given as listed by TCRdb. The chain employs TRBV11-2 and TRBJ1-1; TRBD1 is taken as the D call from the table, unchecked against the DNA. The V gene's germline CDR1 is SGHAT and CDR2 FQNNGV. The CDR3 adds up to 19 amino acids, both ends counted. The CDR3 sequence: CASSLDKDRGSTMATPSVR.

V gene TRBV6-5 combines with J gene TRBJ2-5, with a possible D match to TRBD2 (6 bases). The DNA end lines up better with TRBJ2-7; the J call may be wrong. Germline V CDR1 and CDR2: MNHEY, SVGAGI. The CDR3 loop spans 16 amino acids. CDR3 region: CASSYKPTSKGYEQYF. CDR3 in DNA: TGTGCCAGCAGCTATAAGCCCACTAGCAAGGGCTACGAGCAGTACTTC.

DNA of the CDR3: TGTGCCAGCAGCTTAGTCGTTACCACAGATACGCAGTATTTT. This translates into CASSLVVTTDTQYF. The chain uses TRBV7-2 and TRBJ2-3; D is uncertain. Germline V lookup: CDR1 SGHTA, CDR2 FQGNSA. V gave up 1 base and J gave up 2 bases, with 7 bases separating them. This CDR3 is 14 amino acids long.

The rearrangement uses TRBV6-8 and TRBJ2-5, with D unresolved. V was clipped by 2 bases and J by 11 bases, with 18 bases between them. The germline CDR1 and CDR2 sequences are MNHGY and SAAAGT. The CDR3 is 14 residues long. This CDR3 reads CASSYGPANNEQYF. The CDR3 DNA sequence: TGTGCCAGCAGTTACGGTCCAGCGAACAATGAGCAGTACTTC.